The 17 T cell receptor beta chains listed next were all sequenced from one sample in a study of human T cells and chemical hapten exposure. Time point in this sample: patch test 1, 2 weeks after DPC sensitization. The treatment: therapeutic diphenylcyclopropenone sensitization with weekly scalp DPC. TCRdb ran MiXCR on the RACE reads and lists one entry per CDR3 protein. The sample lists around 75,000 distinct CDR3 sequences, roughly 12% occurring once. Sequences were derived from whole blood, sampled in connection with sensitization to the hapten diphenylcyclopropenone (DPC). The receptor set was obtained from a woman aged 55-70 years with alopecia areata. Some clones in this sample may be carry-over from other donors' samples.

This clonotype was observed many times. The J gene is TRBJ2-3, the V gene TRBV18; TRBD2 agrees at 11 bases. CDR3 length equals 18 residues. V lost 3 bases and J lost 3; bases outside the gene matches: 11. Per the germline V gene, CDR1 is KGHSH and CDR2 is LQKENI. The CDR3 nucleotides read TGTGCCAGCTCACCGCTCCCCTTAGCGGGGGGGCCGACAGATACGCAGTATTTT. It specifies CASSPLPLAGGPTDTQYF.

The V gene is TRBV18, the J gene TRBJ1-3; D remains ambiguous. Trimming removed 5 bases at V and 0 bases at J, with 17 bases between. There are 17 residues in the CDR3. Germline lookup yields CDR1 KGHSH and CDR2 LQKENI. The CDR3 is CASSTYDTQISGNTIYF. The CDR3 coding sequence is TGTGCCAGCTCAACTTACGACACACAAATCTCTGGAAACACCATATATTTT.

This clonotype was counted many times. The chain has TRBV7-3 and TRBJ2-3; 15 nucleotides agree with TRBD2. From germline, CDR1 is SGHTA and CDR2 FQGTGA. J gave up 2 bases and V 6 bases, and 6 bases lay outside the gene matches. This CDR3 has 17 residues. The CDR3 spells CASSLGLAGGLTDTQYF. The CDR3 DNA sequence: TGTGCCAGCAGTTTGGGACTAGCGGGGGGCCTCACAGATACGCAGTATTTT. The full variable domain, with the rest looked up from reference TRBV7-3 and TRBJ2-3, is GAGVSQTPSNKVTEKGKYVELRCDPISGHTALYWYRQSLGQGPEFLIYFQGTGAADDSGLPNDRFFAVRPEGSVSTLKIQRTERGDSAVYLCASSLGLAGGLTDTQYFGPGTRLTVL.

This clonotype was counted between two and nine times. CDR3 region: CASSSGESTDTQYF. Here the CDR3 DNA reads TGTGCCAGCAGTTCCGGGGAGAGCACAGATACGCAGTATTTT. The rearrangement links TRBV12-3 or TRBV12-4 to TRBJ2-3; D possibly corresponds to TRBD2 (5 bases). CDR3 length equals 14 residues. V was clipped by 4 bases and J by 0 bases, with 8 bases between them.

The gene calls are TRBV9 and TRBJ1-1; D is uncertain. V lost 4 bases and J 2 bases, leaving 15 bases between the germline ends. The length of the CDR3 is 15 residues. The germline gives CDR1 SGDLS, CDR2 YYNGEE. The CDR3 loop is CASSPRTDLNTEAFF. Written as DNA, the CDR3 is TGTGCCAGCAGCCCCCGGACGGACCTAAACACTGAAGCTTTCTTT. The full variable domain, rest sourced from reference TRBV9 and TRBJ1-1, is DSGVTQTPKHLITATGQRVTLRCSPRSGDLSVYWYQQSLDQGLQFLIQYYNGEERAKGNILERFSAQQFPDLHSELNLSSLELGDSALYFCASSPRTDLNTEAFFGQGTRLTVV.

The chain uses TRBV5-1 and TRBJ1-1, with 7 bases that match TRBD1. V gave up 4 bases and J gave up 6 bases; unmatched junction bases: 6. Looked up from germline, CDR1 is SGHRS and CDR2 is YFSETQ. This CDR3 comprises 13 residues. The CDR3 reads CASSLLQGSEAFF. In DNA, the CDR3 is TGCGCCAGCAGCCTACTACAGGGGTCTGAAGCTTTCTTT.

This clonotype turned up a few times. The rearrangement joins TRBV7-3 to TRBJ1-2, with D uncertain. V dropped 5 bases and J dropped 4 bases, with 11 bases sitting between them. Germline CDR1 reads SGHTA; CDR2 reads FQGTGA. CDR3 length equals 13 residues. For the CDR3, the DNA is TGTGCCAGCAGCCCACAAGGAGGCTATGGCTACACCTTC. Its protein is CASSPQGGYGYTF.

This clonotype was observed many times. The CDR3 spells CASSSLIGPSDEQFF. DNA of the CDR3: TGTGCCAGCAGCTCCCTAATAGGGCCCTCCGATGAGCAGTTCTTC. This chain links TRBV11-2 with TRBJ2-1, with unresolved D. This CDR3 comprises 15 residues. Trimming removed 4 bases at V and 8 bases at J, with 18 bases between. Per the germline V gene, CDR1 is SGHAT and CDR2 is FQNNGV.

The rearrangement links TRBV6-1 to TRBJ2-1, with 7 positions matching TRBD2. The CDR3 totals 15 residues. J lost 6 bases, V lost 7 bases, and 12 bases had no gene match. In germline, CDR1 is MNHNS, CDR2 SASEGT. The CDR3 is CASKYAGTTLNEQFF. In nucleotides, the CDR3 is TGTGCCAGCAAGTACGCCGGGACTACACTCAATGAGCAGTTCTTC.

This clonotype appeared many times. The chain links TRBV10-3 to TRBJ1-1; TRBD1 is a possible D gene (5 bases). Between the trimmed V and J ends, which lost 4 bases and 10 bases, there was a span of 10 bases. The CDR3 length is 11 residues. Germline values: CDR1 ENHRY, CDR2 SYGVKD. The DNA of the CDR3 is TGTGCCATCAGTGGGGGGGACCGAGCTTTCTTT. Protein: CAISGGDRAFF.

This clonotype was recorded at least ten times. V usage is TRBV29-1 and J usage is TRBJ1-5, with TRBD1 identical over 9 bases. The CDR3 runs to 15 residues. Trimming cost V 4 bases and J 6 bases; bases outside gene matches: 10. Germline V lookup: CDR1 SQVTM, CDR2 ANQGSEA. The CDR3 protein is CSVGFGTGKGQPQHF. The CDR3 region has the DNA TGCAGCGTTGGATTCGGGACAGGGAAGGGTCAGCCCCAGCATTTT.

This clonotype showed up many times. CDR3 nucleotide sequence: TGCGCCAGCAGCCGGGGACAGTCTAATTCACCCCTCCACTTT. It translates to CASSRGQSNSPLHF. The rearrangement uses TRBV5-1 and TRBJ1-6; 7 bases align to TRBD1. There are 14 residues in the CDR3. With V trimmed by 4 bases and J by 6 bases, 4 bases remained unmatched. Per germline, CDR1 SGHRS and CDR2 YFSETQ.

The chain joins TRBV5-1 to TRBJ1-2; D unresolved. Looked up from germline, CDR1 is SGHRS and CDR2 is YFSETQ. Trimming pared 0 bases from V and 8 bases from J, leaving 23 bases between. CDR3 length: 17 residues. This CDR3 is CASSLASSNRIIEGYTF. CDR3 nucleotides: TGCGCCAGCAGCTTGGCCTCATCCAACCGGATCATTGAAGGCTACACCTTC.

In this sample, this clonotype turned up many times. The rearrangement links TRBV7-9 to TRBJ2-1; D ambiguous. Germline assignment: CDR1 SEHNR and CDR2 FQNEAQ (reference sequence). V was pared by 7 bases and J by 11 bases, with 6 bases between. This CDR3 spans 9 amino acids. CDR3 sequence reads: CASKEQQFF. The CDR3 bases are TGTGCCAGCAAGGAGCAGCAGTTCTTC.

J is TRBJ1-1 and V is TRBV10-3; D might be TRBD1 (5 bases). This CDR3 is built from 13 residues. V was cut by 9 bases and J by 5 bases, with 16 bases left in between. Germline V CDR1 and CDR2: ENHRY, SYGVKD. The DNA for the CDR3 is TGTGCCATTCGGGGCCAGTTAGGGACTGAAGCTTTCTTT. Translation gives CAIRGQLGTEAFF.

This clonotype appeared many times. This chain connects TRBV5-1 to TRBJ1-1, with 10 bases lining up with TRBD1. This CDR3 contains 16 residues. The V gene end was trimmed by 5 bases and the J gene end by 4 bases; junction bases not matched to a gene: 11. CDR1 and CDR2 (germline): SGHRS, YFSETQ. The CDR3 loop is CASRRGQGVYGTEAFF. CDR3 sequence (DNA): TGCGCCAGCAGAAGAGGACAGGGGGTGTACGGCACTGAAGCTTTCTTT.

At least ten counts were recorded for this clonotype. CDR3 region: CASRYFQGAFNEKLFF. CDR3 DNA sequence: TGTGCCAGCAGATACTTCCAGGGGGCTTTTAATGAAAAACTGTTTTTT. The V gene is TRBV12-3 or TRBV12-4, the J gene TRBJ1-4; TRBD1 aligns across 8 bases. The CDR3 has 16 residues. V shed 6 bases, J shed 4 bases, and the junction held 10 bases outside the gene matches.